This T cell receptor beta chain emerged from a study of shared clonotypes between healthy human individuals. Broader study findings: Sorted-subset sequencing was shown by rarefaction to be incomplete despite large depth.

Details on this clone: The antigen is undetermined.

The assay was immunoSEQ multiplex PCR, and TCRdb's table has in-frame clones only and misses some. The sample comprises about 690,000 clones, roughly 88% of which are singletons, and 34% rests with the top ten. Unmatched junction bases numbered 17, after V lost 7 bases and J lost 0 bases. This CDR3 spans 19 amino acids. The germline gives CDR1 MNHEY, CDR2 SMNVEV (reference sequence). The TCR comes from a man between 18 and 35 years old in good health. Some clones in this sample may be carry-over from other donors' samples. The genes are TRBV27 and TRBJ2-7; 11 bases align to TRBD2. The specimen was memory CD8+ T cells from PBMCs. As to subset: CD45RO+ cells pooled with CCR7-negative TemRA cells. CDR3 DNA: TGTGCCAGCAAGGGACTAGCGGTTGGGACGACCAGCAACTCCTACGAGCAGTACTTC. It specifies CASKGLAVGTTSNSYEQYF.